The sequence of this T cell receptor (beta chain) was determined in a study of CD8+CD57+ T cells in acquired aplastic anemia. Study-wide background: Mean DNA quantity obtained from sorted CD4+ and CD8+ cells was about 3.2 ug.

V was clipped by 5 bases and J by 5 bases; unmatched bases: 8. CDR3 length equals 15 residues. Germline V gene lookup returns CDR1 LNHDA and CDR2 SQIVND (reference sequence). For CDR3 and TCR beta VDJ profiling, genomic DNA was the template used. Using its own MiXCR run on the reads, TCRdb lists one record per CDR3 protein. The sample includes under 350,000 distinct CDR3 sequences, around 60% of them seen just once. The sequenced sample consisted of sorted CD4+, CD8+, or CD8+CD57+ T cells (not recorded which) from PBMCs. The clonotype was recovered from a human donor with severe aplastic anemia or a healthy control (not recorded which). The rearrangement links TRBV19 to TRBJ1-2; TRBD1 matches 10 bases. For the CDR3, the DNA is TGTGCCAGTAGTCTGGACAGGGGGGCATCATATGGCTACACCTTC. Its protein is CASSLDRGASYGYTF.